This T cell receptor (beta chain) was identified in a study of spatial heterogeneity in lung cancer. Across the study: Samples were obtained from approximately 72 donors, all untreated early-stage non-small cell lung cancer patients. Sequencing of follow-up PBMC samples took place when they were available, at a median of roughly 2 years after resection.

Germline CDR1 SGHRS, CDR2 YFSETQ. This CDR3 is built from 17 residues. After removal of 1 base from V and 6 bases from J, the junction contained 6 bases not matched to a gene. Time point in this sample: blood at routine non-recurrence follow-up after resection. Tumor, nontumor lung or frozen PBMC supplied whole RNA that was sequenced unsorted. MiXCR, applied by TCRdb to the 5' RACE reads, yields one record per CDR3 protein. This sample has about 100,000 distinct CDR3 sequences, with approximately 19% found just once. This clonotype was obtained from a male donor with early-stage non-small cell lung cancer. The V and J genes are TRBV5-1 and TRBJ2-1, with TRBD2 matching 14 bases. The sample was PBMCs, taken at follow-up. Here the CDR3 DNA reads TGCGCCAGCAGCTTGATCAGTGGGACTAGCGGGAGCAATGAGCAGTTCTTC. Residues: CASSLISGTSGSNEQFF.